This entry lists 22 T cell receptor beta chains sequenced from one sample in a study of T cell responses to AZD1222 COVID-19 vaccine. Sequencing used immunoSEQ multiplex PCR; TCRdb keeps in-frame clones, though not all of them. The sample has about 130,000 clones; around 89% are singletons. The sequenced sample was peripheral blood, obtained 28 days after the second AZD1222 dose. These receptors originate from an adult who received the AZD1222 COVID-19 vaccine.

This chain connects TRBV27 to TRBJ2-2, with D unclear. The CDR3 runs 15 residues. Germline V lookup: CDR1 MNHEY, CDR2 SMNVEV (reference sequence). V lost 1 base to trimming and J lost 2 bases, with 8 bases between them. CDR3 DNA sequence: TGTGCCAGCAGTTTATATTACAGCAACACCGGGGAGCTGTTTTTT. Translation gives CASSLYYSNTGELFF.

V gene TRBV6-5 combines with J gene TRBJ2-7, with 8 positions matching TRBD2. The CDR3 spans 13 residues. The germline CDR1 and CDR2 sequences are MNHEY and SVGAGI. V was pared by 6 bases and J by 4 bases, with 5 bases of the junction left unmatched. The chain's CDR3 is CASSQRENYEQYF. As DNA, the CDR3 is TGTGCCAGCAGCCAGCGGGAGAATTACGAGCAGTACTTC.

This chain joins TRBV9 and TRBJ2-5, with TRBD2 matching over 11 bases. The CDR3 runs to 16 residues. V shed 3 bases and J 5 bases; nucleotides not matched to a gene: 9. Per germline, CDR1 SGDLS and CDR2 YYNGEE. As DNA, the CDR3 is TGTGCCAGCAGCGCCCGAGCTAGCGGGAGGTTGGAGACCCAGTACTTC. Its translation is CASSARASGRLETQYF.

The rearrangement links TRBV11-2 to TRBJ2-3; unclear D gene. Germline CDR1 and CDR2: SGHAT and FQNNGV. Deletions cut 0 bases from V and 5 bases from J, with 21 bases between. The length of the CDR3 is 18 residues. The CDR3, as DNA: TGTGCCAGCAGCTTAGATCCCAAAAGGAGCGCCTTGATAGATACGCAGTATTTT. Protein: CASSLDPKRSALIDTQYF.

This chain's CDR3 is CSVVDRSTNEKLFF. CDR3 in DNA: TGCAGCGTTGTAGACAGATCAACTAATGAAAAACTGTTTTTT. This chain links TRBV29-1 with TRBJ1-4; weak D call: TRBD1 (5 bases). The CDR3 consists of 14 residues. The germline gives CDR1 SQVTM, CDR2 ANQGSEA. The ends were cut back, 4 bases at V and 0 bases at J, with 9 bases in the middle.

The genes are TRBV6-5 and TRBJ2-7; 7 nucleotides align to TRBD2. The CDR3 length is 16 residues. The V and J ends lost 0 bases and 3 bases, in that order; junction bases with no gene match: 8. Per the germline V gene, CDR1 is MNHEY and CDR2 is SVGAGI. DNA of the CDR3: TGTGCCAGCAGTTACTCGACTCTAGCGGAGATCTACGAGCAGTACTTC. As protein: CASSYSTLAEIYEQYF.

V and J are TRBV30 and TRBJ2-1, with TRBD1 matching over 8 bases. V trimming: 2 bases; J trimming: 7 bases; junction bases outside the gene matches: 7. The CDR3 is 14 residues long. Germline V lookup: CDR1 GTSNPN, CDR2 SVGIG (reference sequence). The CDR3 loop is CAWSFDRGQNEQFF. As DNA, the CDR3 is TGTGCCTGGAGTTTTGACAGGGGACAGAATGAGCAGTTCTTC.

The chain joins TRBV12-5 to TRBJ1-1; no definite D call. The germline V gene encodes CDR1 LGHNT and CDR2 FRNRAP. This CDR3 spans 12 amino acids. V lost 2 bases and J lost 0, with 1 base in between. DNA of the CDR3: TGTGCTAGTGGTTTGTTGAACACTGAAGCTTTCTTT. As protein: CASGLLNTEAFF.

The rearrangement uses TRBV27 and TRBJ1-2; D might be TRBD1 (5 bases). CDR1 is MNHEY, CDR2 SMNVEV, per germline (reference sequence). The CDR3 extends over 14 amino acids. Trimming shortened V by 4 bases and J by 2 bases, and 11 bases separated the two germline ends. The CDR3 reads CASSWSGKNYGYTF. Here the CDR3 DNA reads TGTGCCAGCAGTTGGTCAGGGAAGAACTATGGCTACACCTTC.

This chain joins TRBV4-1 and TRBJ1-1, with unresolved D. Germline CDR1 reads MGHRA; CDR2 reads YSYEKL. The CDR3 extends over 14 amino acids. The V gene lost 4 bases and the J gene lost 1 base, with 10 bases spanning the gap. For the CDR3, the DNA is TGCGCCAGCAGCCCGCTCATAGGGAACACTGAAGCTTTCTTT. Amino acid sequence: CASSPLIGNTEAFF.

Here the CDR3 DNA reads TGTGCCAGCAGCTCGTTAGCGGGAGCCTCCACTGGGCAGTTCTTC. It translates to CASSSLAGASTGQFF. The chain links TRBV6-5 to TRBJ2-1; TRBD2 aligns across 9 bases. Germline V lookup: CDR1 MNHEY, CDR2 SVGAGI. J lost 12 bases, V lost 6 bases, and 15 bases had no gene match. The CDR3 extends over 15 amino acids.

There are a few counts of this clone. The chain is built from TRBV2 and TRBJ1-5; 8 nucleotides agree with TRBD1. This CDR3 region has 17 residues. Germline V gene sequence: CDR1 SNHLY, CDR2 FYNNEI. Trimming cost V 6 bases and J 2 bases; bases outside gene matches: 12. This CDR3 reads CASRASGGGMGNQPQHF. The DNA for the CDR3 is TGTGCCAGCAGGGCGTCAGGGGGCGGTATGGGCAATCAGCCCCAGCATTTT.

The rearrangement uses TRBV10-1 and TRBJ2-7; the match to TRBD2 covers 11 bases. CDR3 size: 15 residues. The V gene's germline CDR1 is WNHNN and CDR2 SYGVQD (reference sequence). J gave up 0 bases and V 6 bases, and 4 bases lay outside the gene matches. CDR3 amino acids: CASRSGTSGSYEQYF. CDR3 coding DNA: TGCGCCAGCAGGTCCGGGACTAGCGGCTCCTACGAGCAGTACTTC.

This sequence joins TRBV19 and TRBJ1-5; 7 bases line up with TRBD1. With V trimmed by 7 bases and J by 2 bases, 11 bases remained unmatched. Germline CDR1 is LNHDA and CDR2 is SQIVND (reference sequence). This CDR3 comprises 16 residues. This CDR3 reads CASMWDSGLGNQPQHF. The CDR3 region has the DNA TGTGCCAGTATGTGGGACAGCGGGTTAGGCAATCAGCCCCAGCATTTT.

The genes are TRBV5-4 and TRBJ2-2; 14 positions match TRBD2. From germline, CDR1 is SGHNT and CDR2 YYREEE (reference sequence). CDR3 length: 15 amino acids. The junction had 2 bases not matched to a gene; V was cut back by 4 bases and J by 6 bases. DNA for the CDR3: TGTGCCAGCAGCCAGACTAGCGGGAGGGCCGGGGAGCTGTTTTTT. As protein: CASSQTSGRAGELFF.

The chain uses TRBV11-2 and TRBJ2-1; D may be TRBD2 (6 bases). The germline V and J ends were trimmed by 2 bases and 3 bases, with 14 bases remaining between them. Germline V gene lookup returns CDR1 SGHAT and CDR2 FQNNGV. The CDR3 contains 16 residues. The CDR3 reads CASSLLRDPFYNEQFF. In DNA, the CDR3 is TGTGCCAGCAGCTTACTGCGGGACCCCTTCTACAATGAGCAGTTCTTC.

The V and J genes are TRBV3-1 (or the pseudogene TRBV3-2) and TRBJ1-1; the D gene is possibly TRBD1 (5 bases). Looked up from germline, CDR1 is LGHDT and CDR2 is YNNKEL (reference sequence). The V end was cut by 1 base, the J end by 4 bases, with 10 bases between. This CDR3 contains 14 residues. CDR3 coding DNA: TGTGCCAGCAGCCAAGTTTTCGGGGGCACTGAAGCTTTCTTT. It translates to CASSQVFGGTEAFF.

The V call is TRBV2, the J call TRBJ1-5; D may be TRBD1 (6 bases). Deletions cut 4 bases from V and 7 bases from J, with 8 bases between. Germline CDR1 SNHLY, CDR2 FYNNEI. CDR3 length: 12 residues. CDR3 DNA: TGTGCCAGCAGTGTTCAGGGGCAGCCCCAGCATTTT. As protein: CASSVQGQPQHF.

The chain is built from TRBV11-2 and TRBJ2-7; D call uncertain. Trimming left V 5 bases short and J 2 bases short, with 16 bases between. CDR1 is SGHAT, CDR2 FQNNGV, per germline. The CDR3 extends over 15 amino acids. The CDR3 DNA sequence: TGTGCCAGCAGCCCCGATTTAGACTTCGCCTACGAGCAGTACTTC. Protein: CASSPDLDFAYEQYF.

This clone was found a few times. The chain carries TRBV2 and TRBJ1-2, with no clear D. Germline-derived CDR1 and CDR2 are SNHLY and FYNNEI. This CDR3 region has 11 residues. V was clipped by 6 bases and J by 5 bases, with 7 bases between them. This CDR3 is CASRPDYGYTF. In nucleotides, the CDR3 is TGTGCCAGCAGGCCGGATTATGGCTACACCTTC. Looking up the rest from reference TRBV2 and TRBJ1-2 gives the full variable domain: EPEVTQTPSHQVTQMGQEVILRCVPISNHLYFYWYRQILGQKVEFLVSFYNNEISEKSEIFDDQFSVERPDGSNFTLKIRSTKLEDSAMYFCASRPDYGYTFGSGTRLTVV.

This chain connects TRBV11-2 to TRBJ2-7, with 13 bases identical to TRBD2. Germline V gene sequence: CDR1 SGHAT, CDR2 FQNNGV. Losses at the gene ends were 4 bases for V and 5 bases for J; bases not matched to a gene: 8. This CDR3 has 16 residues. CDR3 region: CASSSRTSGSPNEQYF. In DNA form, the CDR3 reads TGTGCCAGCAGCTCTCGGACTAGCGGGAGCCCCAACGAGCAGTACTTC.

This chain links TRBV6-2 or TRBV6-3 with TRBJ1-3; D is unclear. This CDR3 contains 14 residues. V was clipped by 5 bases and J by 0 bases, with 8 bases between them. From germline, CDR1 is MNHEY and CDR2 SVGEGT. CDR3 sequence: CASSDRSSGNTIYF. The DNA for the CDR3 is TGTGCCAGCAGTGACCGGTCCTCTGGAAACACCATATATTTT.